These T cell receptor beta chains were read from a single sample in a study of low-dose radiotherapy and immunotherapy resistance in tumors. TCRdb reprocessed the reads with MiXCR, giving one entry per CDR3 protein. Among about 39,000 distinct CDR3 sequences listed, roughly 20% were seen once. This sample comprised PBMCs, obtained after low-dose radiotherapy plus immunotherapy. The receptors here all came from a female donor with ovarian cancer. CDR3s include the opening cysteine and the closing phenylalanine or tryptophan. D genes are given only for firm matches. Expanded clones get a size class; other rows say once, few or many, or leave the size out.

>TRBV5-6|few|TRBJ2-3|TRBD2
CASSRTSGDNTDTQYF
TGTGCCAGCAGCCGGACTAGCGGGGATAACACAGATACGCAGTATTTT
>TRBV28|many|TRBJ1-5|NA
CASRRSGVSNQPQHF
TGTGCCAGCAGGCGATCGGGGGTAAGCAATCAGCCCCAGCATTTT
>TRBV30|NA|TRBJ1-5|NA
CAWNSGSVDQPQHF
TGTGCCTGGAACTCAGGTTCAGTCGATCAGCCCCAGCATTTT
>TRBV6-2/TRBV6-3|many|TRBJ2-1|TRBD2
CASSRTSATNEQFF
TGTGCCAGCAGTCGGACTAGCGCGACCAATGAGCAGTTCTTC
>TRBV12-3/TRBV12-4|NA|TRBJ2-1|NA
CASSIRVSSYNEQFF
TGTGCCAGCAGTATAAGGGTCTCGTCCTACAATGAGCAGTTCTTC
>TRBV19|many|TRBJ1-1|NA
CASTPAAYMNTEAFF
TGTGCCAGTACCCCGGCGGCATACATGAACACTGAAGCTTTCTTT
>TRBV5-1|many|TRBJ2-3|TRBD2
CASSPRGGDTDTQYF
TGCGCCAGCAGCCCGCGGGGGGGGGACACAGATACGCAGTATTTT
>TRBV20-1|many|TRBJ2-7|TRBD1
CSARGQGSPYEQYF
TGCAGTGCTAGAGGACAGGGATCCCCCTACGAGCAGTACTTC
>TRBV28|medium-sized|TRBJ2-7|NA
CASKQGDTEQYF
TGTGCCAGCAAGCAGGGTGATACCGAGCAGTACTTC
>TRBV6-6|NA|TRBJ1-1|NA
CASSYKDASKAFF
TGTGCCAGCAGTTACAAGGACGCGAGTAAAGCTTTCTTT
>TRBV6-5|many|TRBJ1-1|NA
CASRMLNTEAFF
TGTGCCAGCAGGATGCTGAACACTGAAGCTTTCTTT
>TRBV20-1|many|TRBJ1-5|NA
CSVGGLGNQPQHF
TGCAGTGTCGGGGGGCTGGGCAATCAGCCCCAGCATTTT
>TRBV5-1|once|TRBJ2-7|TRBD2
CASSLGGLAKYEQYF
TGCGCCAGCAGCTTGGGCGGACTAGCTAAGTACGAGCAGTACTTC
>TRBV29-1|many|TRBJ2-2|NA
CSVDGTNTGELFF
TGCAGCGTTGACGGGACGAACACCGGGGAGCTGTTTTTT
>TRBV7-2|many|TRBJ1-2|NA
CASSPLQYYGYTF
TGTGCCAGCAGCCCTCTTCAGTATTATGGCTACACCTTC
>TRBV20-1|NA|TRBJ1-1|NA
CSASRETGLSNTEAFF
TGCAGTGCTAGCCGGGAAACCGGACTTTCGAACACTGAAGCTTTCTTT
>TRBV5-1|many|TRBJ2-2|NA
CASSFSGTTGELFF
TGCGCCAGCAGCTTCTCCGGGACCACCGGGGAGCTGTTTTTT
>TRBV7-6|many|TRBJ2-7|NA
CASSLGINYEQYF
TGTGCCAGCAGCCTCGGGATCAACTACGAGCAGTACTTC
>TRBV7-2|NA|TRBJ2-5|TRBD2
CASSLSGGETQYF
TGTGCCAGCAGCTTATCGGGGGGAGAGACCCAGTACTTC
>TRBV20-1|many|TRBJ2-1|TRBD2
CSARVAGGLSSYNEQFF
TGCAGTGCTAGGGTAGCGGGAGGGTTGAGCTCCTACAATGAGCAGTTCTTC
>TRBV6-5|few|TRBJ2-6|NA
CASSSPGAPSTGANVLTF
TGTGCCAGCAGTTCACCGGGAGCCCCGTCTACTGGGGCCAACGTCCTGACTTTC
>TRBV2|many|TRBJ2-4|NA
CASSDPSNRNIQYF
TGTGCCAGCAGTGACCCCTCGAACCGAAACATTCAGTACTTC
>TRBV27|many|TRBJ2-7|TRBD1
CASSSHRGPYEQYF
TGTGCCAGCAGTTCACACAGGGGGCCCTACGAGCAGTACTTC
>TRBV5-5|medium-sized|TRBJ2-3|NA
CASSMSPNTDTQYF
TGTGCCAGCAGCATGTCCCCCAACACAGATACGCAGTATTTT
>TRBV9|many|TRBJ1-2|NA
CASSVYSGSYGYTF
TGTGCCAGCAGCGTATACTCAGGGAGCTATGGCTACACCTTC
>TRBV28|once|TRBJ1-5|NA
CGSRDINSNQPQHF
TGTGGCAGCCGAGACATAAATAGCAATCAGCCCCAGCATTTT
>TRBV3-1|many|TRBJ2-3|TRBD2
CASSRNPSGVTDTQYF
TGTGCCAGCAGTCGTAACCCTAGCGGGGTCACAGATACGCAGTATTTT
>TRBV28|medium-sized|TRBJ2-7|TRBD2
CASSPLVLAGGHYEQYF
TGTGCCAGCAGTCCCCTTGTGCTGGCGGGAGGGCACTACGAGCAGTACTTC